These 14 T cell receptor beta chains came from one sample sequenced in a study of T cells in women clearing cervical HPV infection. TCRdb's copy holds only in-frame clones and misses some; the assay was immunoSEQ multiplex PCR. This repertoire includes fewer than 35,000 clones. The sample taken for sequencing was blood buffy coat. These receptors were obtained from a woman between 18 and 70 years old with a cervical HPV16 infection that either progressed to CIN3+ or cleared (not recorded which).

Points on this clone: The read terminates 3 residues before the CDR3 end, so the remaining end is supplied by the germline J gene. This chain connects TRBV7-8 to TRBJ1-2; a possible D gene is TRBD1 (6 bases). V was cut by 1 base and J by 4 bases, with 10 bases left in between. This CDR3 has 14 amino acids. Germline V gives CDR1 SGHVS, CDR2 FQNEAQ. The DNA read from the CDR3 is TGTGCCAGCAGCTTAGTGGGGGCCGTCTATGGC. The encoded protein is CASSLVGAVYG. The whole CDR3 sequence reads CASSLVGAVYGYTF.

Notes on this clone: The read ends 3 residues before the CDR3 terminus; that terminus is restored from the germline J gene. Other nucleotide sequences in the sample specify the same CDR3. The J gene is TRBJ1-6, the V gene TRBV2; D perhaps matches TRBD1 (5 bases). Trimming removed 8 bases from V and 1 base from J, with 12 bases in between. This CDR3 is 15 amino acids long. Germline lookup yields CDR1 SNHLY and CDR2 FYNNEI. The CDR3 loop is CASGREGSYNSPLHF. CDR3 DNA (partial): TGTGCCAGCGGCAGGGAGGGTTCCTATAATTCACCC.

A word on this clone: The CDR3 end lies 3 residues beyond the end of the read and is filled in from the germline J gene. The chain links TRBV29-1 to TRBJ1-1; possible D gene TRBD1, 6 bases. There are 13 residues in the CDR3. Germline V lookup: CDR1 SQVTM, CDR2 ANQGSEA. The germline V and J ends were trimmed by 7 bases and 4 bases, with 16 bases remaining between them. The CDR3 protein is CSAEGGRGTEAFF. The DNA read from the CDR3 is TGCAGCGCCGAAGGGGGAAGAGGCACTGAA.

The CDR3 protein is CASSRLVNTEAFF. The covered CDR3 bases are TGTGCCAGCAGTCGACTCGTGAACACTGAA. The chain is built from TRBV7-2 and TRBJ1-1, with unresolved D. The read comes to an end 3 residues before the CDR3 does, leaving the germline J gene to fill in the end. This CDR3 has 13 residues. V lost 6 bases, J lost 0 bases, and 8 bases lay in between. Germline V gene lookup returns CDR1 SGHTA and CDR2 FQGNSA.

Notes on this clone: The read ends 3 residues shy of where the CDR3 ends; the end is completed using the germline J gene. The genes are TRBV30 and TRBJ1-1; D uncertain. This CDR3 is built from 12 residues. Trimming removed 2 bases at V and 3 bases at J, with 7 bases between. CDR1 is GTSNPN, CDR2 SVGIG, per germline (reference sequence). CDR3 region: CAWSPDYTEAFF. CDR3 DNA, as far as it was read: TGTGCCTGGAGTCCTGACTACACTGAA.

To note about this clone: The read stops 3 residues short of the end of the CDR3; the missing end is completed from the germline J gene. The chain uses TRBV11-2 and TRBJ2-5; possibly TRBD1 for D (5 bases). Germline values: CDR1 SGHAT, CDR2 FQNNGV. This CDR3 region has 14 residues. Deletions cut 1 base from V and 2 bases from J, with 8 bases between. This CDR3 reads CASSLGGLQETQYF. Partial CDR3 DNA: TGTGCCAGCAGCTTAGGGGGCCTTCAAGAGACC.

On this clone: Read sequence stops 3 residues before the CDR3 end, and the germline J gene provides the missing end. The rearrangement links TRBV12-3 or TRBV12-4 to TRBJ2-1; D gene ambiguous. V gave up 5 bases and J gave up 0 bases, with 5 bases separating them. The CDR3 consists of 13 residues. The CDR3 region is CASSQSSYNEQFF. The DNA read from the CDR3 is TGTGCCAGCAGTCAGAGCTCCTACAATGAG.

As concerns this clone: Read coverage stops 3 residues before the CDR3 terminus; the germline J gene supplies the remainder. V is TRBV2 and J is TRBJ1-5, with 8 bases matching TRBD1. The CDR3 loop spans 13 amino acids. Per germline, CDR1 SNHLY and CDR2 FYNNEI. V shed 5 bases, J shed 7 bases, and the junction held 4 bases outside the gene matches. The CDR3 loop reads CASSFQGAQPQHF. CDR3 DNA, as far as it was read: TGTGCCAGCAGTTTTCAGGGGGCCCAGCCC.

Of note for this clone: Read data end 3 residues before the CDR3 end; the end is taken from the germline J gene. This sequence joins TRBV4-1 and TRBJ1-5; unclear D gene. Germline loops: CDR1 MGHRA, CDR2 YSYEKL. V shed 4 bases and J shed 3 bases, with 7 bases lying between them. CDR3 length: 13 amino acids. The covered CDR3 bases are TGCGCCAGCAGCCCGGGGTTCAATCAGCCC. As protein: CASSPGFNQP. The full CDR3 is CASSPGFNQPQHF.

Regarding this clone: The read falls 3 residues short of the CDR3 end, and the missing part is taken from the germline J gene. This chain links TRBV19 with TRBJ2-3, with 7 positions matching TRBD1. The CDR3 totals 16 residues. In germline, CDR1 is LNHDA, CDR2 SQIVND (reference sequence). The trim removed 5 bases at V and 1 base at J, leaving 9 bases unmatched. CDR3 bases read: TGTGCCAGTAGTGGATACACGGGACAGCGCACAGATACG. Residues: CASSGYTGQRTDT. The full CDR3 sequence reads CASSGYTGQRTDTQYF.

A remark on this clone: Read data end 3 residues before the CDR3 end; the end is taken from the germline J gene. The V call is TRBV20-1, the J call TRBJ1-1; 8 bases are shared with TRBD1. This CDR3 region has 13 residues. Germline V lookup: CDR1 DFQATT, CDR2 SNEGSKA (reference sequence). V lost 3 bases to trimming and J lost 4 bases; unmatched junction nucleotides: 4. The CDR3 here is CSARQTGATEAFF. The CDR3 bases that were read are TGCAGTGCTAGGCAGACAGGGGCCACTGAA.

Concerning this clone itself: Read sequence stops 3 residues before the CDR3 end, and the germline J gene provides the missing end. The chain links TRBV2 to TRBJ1-2; the D gene is possibly TRBD1 (5 bases). The CDR3 runs 14 residues. Per the germline V gene, CDR1 is SNHLY and CDR2 is FYNNEI. The CDR3 loop reads CASGRESGTDTYTF. The CDR3 DNA, read in part, is TGTGCCAGCGGCAGGGAGTCGGGCACAGATACG.

For this clone: Read sequence stops 3 residues before the CDR3 end, and the germline J gene provides the missing end. The chain has TRBV7-6 and TRBJ2-5, with D perhaps matching TRBD1 (6 bases). The germline V gene has CDR1 SGHVS and CDR2 FNYEAQ. The V and J ends lost 10 bases and 0 bases respectively, with 18 bases between them. There are 15 residues in the CDR3. The sequenced part of the CDR3 DNA is TGTGCCACCACCTGGACAGAAACCAACCAAGAGACC. Translation: CATTWTETNQET. The full CDR3 protein reads CATTWTETNQETQYF.

A word on this clone: From the germline J gene comes the end of the CDR3, since the read stops 3 residues before it. J is TRBJ2-1 and V is TRBV20-1; TRBD1 matches 11 bases. The CDR3 loop spans 15 amino acids. Trimming at V came to 3 bases and at J to 6 bases, leaving 7 bases not matched to a gene. CDR1 and CDR2 (germline): DFQATT, SNEGSKA (reference sequence). The CDR3 sequence: CSASPDRGLANEQFF. The DNA read from the CDR3 is TGCAGTGCTAGCCCGGACAGGGGGCTAGCCAATGAG.